These T cell receptor beta chains were read from a single sample in a study of T cell clones after liver transplantation. TCRdb keeps only in-frame clones here, not all; method: immunoSEQ multiplex PCR. The sample comprises 99,000 or so clones, more than 75% of which are singletons, and 0.8% to 1% rests with the top ten. This specimen consisted of CD4+ T cells from blood, obtained before liver transplant. The source is a human donor who received a liver transplant. Each CDR3 is given with its conserved first and last residue.

15	TRBV5-1	CASSPAGGYGNTIYF
15	TRBV19	CASSTLAGKRNEQYF
14	TRBV18	CASSYGTAGETQYF
15	TRBV9	CASSVRWTSNSPLHF
12	TRBV19	CASSATALSLNF
15	TRBV7-9	CASSFDRIRDGKLFF
12	TRBV28	CASSPPNEKLFF
14	TRBV4-3	CASSQDPSRGLAFF
15	TRBV5-1	CASSPAAGYGNTIYF
14	TRBV6-5	CASRRDRESTEAFF
15	TRBV5-6	CASSHRGRNGDTQYF
21	TRBV19	CASRFRDRVSFWEPEGQPQHF
16	TRBV19	CASNEDRTISGNTIYF
14	TRBV7-9	CASSTDRGNQPQHF
14	TRBV19	CASSVTQGDPGAFF
16	TRBV25-1	CASSQRGTGGQGQQFF
15	TRBV5-1	CASSADGASTDTQYF
15	TRBV28	CASSPMGATNEKLFF
16	TRBV7-9	CASSTRTGREGTEAFF
14	TRBV10-2	CASRPPAPNTEAFF
13	TRBV19	CASSMDPGEKLFF
15	TRBV29-1	CPPRDRADLREPQHF
14	TRBV6-1	CASRQTTGLSEAFF
17	TRBV7-7	CASSLARGQGGTGELFF
15	TRBV18	CASSPGTQVRYEQYF
15	TRBV7-9	CASSFGNNLDYEQYF
15	TRBV4-1	CASSPQEGFAYEQYF
12	TRBV5-4	CASSAPGRRWNF
15	TRBV27	CASSLSTGSAGELFF
15	TRBV9	CASSVDRGETDTQYF
15	TRBV7-9	CASSFGGSNTGELFF
15	TRBV7-2	CASSVPGLPRDTQYF
13	TRBV30	CASQGSGANVLTF
13	TRBV5-1	CASSLGDNSPLHF
16	TRBV10-1	CASRQPGQGQDTEAFF
18	TRBV27	CASSLKGSVVLGNQPQHF
16	TRBV19	CASSINQGGWNQPQHF
14	TRBV6-5	CASSSYSSNQPQHF
15	TRBV5-8	CASSRLGQVYNEQFF
15	TRBV2	CASSPGGGQGEKLFF
16	TRBV11-2	CASSRSPGGNTGELFF
15	TRBV7-9	CASSLVVGSTDTQYF
12	TRBV2	CASTGGYTEAFF
14	TRBV27	CASSSVRVFTEAFF
14	TRBV30	CAWSPQGGGNTQYF
16	TRBV5-4	CASSAPSGRARDTQYF
17	TRBV7-2	CASSAMHLAGGRNEQFF
12	TRBV18	CASSLQGNTIYF
12	TRBV10-3	CATDRGGETQYF
16	TRBV5-1	CASSLIWGGDIDTQYF
15	TRBV5-1	CASSLGSGNNSPLHF
13	TRBV9	CASSWGQGNEQFF
14	TRBV6-5	CASSYGGQWETQYF
13	TRBV11-2	CASSLSPDEKLFF
14	TRBV11-2	CASSLPAGGTEQFF